This T cell receptor beta chain was observed in a study of shared clonotypes between healthy human individuals. In germline, CDR1 is MDHEN, CDR2 SYDVKM. The CDR3 is made up of 16 amino acids. The junction had 11 bases not matched to a gene; V was cut back by 7 bases and J by 2 bases. Those who donated were healthy HIV-negative adults, with no recent acute infections or vaccinations reported. Approximately 90 million PBMCs went into genomic DNA for unsorted samples. Study findings and constraints: Depth of sequencing was expected to influence donor clonotype sharing.

Remarks on this clone: What it binds is unknown.

Sequencing on ten immunoSEQ deep assay plates was performed for unsorted PBMC DNA. TCRdb keeps only in-frame clones here, not all; method: immunoSEQ multiplex PCR. Found here are about 470,000 clones, roughly 83% of them singletons; the top ten hold about 12%. The chain is built from TRBV28 and TRBJ2-7, with 10 nucleotides matching TRBD2. Sequencing used PBMCs. The receptor was derived from a woman aged 35 to 49 in good health. Some clones in this sample may be carry-over from other donors' samples. DNA of the CDR3: TGTGCCAGCACCACCCCCCAGCGGGGGGGAACCTACGAGCAGTACTTC. Translating it yields CASTTPQRGGTYEQYF. Together with reference TRBV28 and TRBJ2-7, the CDR3 gives the full variable domain: DVKVTQSSRYLVKRTGEKVFLECVQDMDHENMFWYRQDPGLGLRLIYFSYDVKMKEKGDIPEGYSVSREKKERFSLILESASTNQTSMYLCASTTPQRGGTYEQYFGPGTRLTVT.